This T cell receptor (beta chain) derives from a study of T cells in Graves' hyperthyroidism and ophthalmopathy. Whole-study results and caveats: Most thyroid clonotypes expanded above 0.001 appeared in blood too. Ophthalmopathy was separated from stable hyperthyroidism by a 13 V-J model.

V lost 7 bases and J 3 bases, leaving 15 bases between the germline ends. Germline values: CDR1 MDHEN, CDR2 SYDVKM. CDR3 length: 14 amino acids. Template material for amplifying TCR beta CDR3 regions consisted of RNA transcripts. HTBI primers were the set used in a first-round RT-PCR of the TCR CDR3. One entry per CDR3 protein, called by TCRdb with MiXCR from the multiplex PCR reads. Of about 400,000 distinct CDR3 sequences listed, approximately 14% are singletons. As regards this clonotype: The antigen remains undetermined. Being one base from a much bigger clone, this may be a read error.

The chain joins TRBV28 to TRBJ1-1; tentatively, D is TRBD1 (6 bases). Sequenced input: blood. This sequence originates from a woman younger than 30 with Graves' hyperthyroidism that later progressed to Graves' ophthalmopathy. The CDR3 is CASTLGGRDTEAFF. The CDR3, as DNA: TGTGCCAGCACCTTGGGGGGCCGGGACACTGAAGCTTTCTTT.